The 25 T cell receptor beta chains presented below share a single source sample, sequenced in a study of blood T cells in healthy people across ages. The authors ran a second PCR of roughly 6 to 12 cycles using a sample-barcoded 5' primer and a J-beta primer mix. TCRdb processed the 5' RACE reads anew with MiXCR; each CDR3 protein has one entry. The sample contains 500,000 to 650,000 distinct CDR3 sequences, about 25% of which appear only once. These same data were also listed under a study on T cells of mothers and their children.

The sample was blood. The receptors come from a boy aged 2-15 years in good health.

This chain links TRBV7-9 with TRBJ1-3; 9 bases line up with TRBD1. V shed 5 bases, J shed 4 bases, and the junction held 12 bases outside the gene matches. Germline CDR1 SEHNR, CDR2 FQNEAQ (reference sequence). The CDR3 spans 17 residues. The CDR3 here is CASSQPIGQGKGNTIYF. CDR3 nucleotide sequence: TGTGCCAGCAGCCAGCCAATCGGACAGGGGAAGGGAAACACCATATATTTT. The full variable domain, rest sourced from reference TRBV7-9 and TRBJ1-3, is DTGVSQNPRHKITKRGQNVTFRCDPISEHNRLYWYRQTLGQGPEFLTYFQNEAQLEKSRLLSDRFSAERPKGSFSTLEIQRTEQGDSAMYLCASSQPIGQGKGNTIYFGEGSWLTVV.

J is TRBJ2-4 and V is TRBV7-2; no reliable D call. V was trimmed by 1 base and J by 8 bases, leaving 9 bases between them. CDR3 length: 13 residues. CDR1 is SGHTA and CDR2 is FQGNSA in the germline V gene. CDR3 sequence: CASSLGLADIQYF. The CDR3 DNA sequence: TGTGCCAGCAGCTTAGGCCTTGCGGACATTCAGTACTTC. Drawing the rest from reference TRBV7-2 and TRBJ2-4, the complete variable domain is GAGVSQSPSNKVTEKGKDVELRCDPISGHTALYWYRQSLGQGLEFLIYFQGNSAPDKSGLPSDRFSAERTGGSVSTLTIQRTQQEDSAVYLCASSLGLADIQYFGAGTRLSVL.

The rearrangement joins TRBV5-1 to TRBJ2-3; possibly TRBD2 for D (5 bases). Germline-derived CDR1 and CDR2 are SGHRS and YFSETQ. Trimming pared 2 bases from V and 6 bases from J, leaving 19 bases between. CDR3 length equals 16 residues. The CDR3 bases are TGCGCCAGCAGCTTAGCACGGACCCGGGATCGGGATACGCAGTATTTT. Protein: CASSLARTRDRDTQYF.

The V gene is TRBV7-2, the J gene TRBJ2-2; weak D call: TRBD2 (6 bases). Germline V gene lookup returns CDR1 SGHTA and CDR2 FQGNSA. Between the trimmed V and J ends, which lost 1 base and 0 bases, there was a span of 12 bases. CDR3 size: 17 residues. The CDR3 sequence: CASSLESGRPNTGELFF. The CDR3 region has the DNA TGTGCCAGCAGCTTAGAGTCCGGGAGACCGAACACCGGGGAGCTGTTTTTT.

This clonotype was observed a few times. The V gene is TRBV7-9, the J gene TRBJ2-5; D might be TRBD1 (6 bases). The CDR3 sequence is 15 residues long. Germline CDR1 reads SEHNR; CDR2 reads FQNEAQ (reference sequence). V dropped 3 bases and J dropped 2 bases, with 13 bases sitting between them. The DNA of the CDR3 is TGTGCCAGCAGCTTTAAGTCAGGGGAACAAGAGACCCAGTACTTC. Encoded protein: CASSFKSGEQETQYF.

The genes are TRBV7-8 and TRBJ1-2, with D unclear. The CDR3 has 13 amino acids. The V end lost 1 base, the J end lost 7 bases, and 10 bases lay between the germline ends. Germline V gene sequence: CDR1 SGHVS, CDR2 FQNEAQ. CDR3 protein: CASSLGSFGGYTF. CDR3 nucleotide sequence: TGTGCCAGCAGCTTAGGATCCTTCGGTGGCTACACCTTC.

This clonotype came up a few times. The CDR3 loop is CASSSSASYEQYF. DNA for the CDR3: TGTGCCAGCAGCTCTTCCGCCTCCTACGAGCAGTACTTC. The rearrangement joins TRBV13 to TRBJ2-7, with D uncertain. This CDR3 is 13 amino acids long. Germline CDR1 is PRHDT and CDR2 is FYEKMQ (reference sequence). V was clipped by 4 bases and J by 0 bases, with 7 bases between them.

This chain connects TRBV12-5 to TRBJ2-3; unclear D gene. Germline V gene data show CDR1 as LGHNT and CDR2 as FRNRAP. Trimming left V 1 base short and J 6 bases short, with 2 bases between. The CDR3 has 11 residues. Here the CDR3 reads CASGLEDTQYF. The CDR3 bases are TGTGCTAGTGGTTTGGAGGATACGCAGTATTTT.

This clonotype was observed a handful of times. This chain connects TRBV6-1 to TRBJ2-7, with TRBD1 as a possible D gene (6 bases). The CDR3 covers 16 residues. V was clipped by 2 bases and J by 2 bases, with 16 bases between them. Germline-derived CDR1 and CDR2 are MNHNS and SASEGT. CDR3 sequence reads: CASSEMSTGYPYEQYF. CDR3 in DNA: TGTGCCAGCAGTGAAATGAGTACAGGGTACCCCTACGAGCAGTACTTC.

This clonotype was seen a few times. The chain uses TRBV12-3 or TRBV12-4 and TRBJ2-5; D is uncertain. CDR3 length: 14 residues. Trimming stripped 3 bases from V and 2 bases from J, with 10 bases between. CDR3 coding DNA: TGTGCCAGCAGTTTGCCTGCTAGACAAGAGACCCAGTACTTC. Its translation: CASSLPARQETQYF.

The chain is built from TRBV3-1 and TRBJ2-7, with 12 bases identical to TRBD2. Per germline, CDR1 LGHDT and CDR2 YNNKEL (reference sequence). V lost 1 base and J lost 0; bases outside the gene matches: 4. CDR3 length equals 17 residues. The CDR3 spells CASSQGSLAGGSYEQYF. CDR3 nucleotides: TGTGCCAGCAGCCAAGGTTCACTAGCGGGAGGCTCCTACGAGCAGTACTTC.

The chain has TRBV7-2 and TRBJ2-7, with 7 bases fitting TRBD2. The CDR3 runs to 15 residues. The V segment lost 1 base and the J segment 2 bases; nucleotides outside the gene matches: 5. From germline, CDR1 is SGHTA and CDR2 FQGNSA. The CDR3 sequence is CASSLVAGVPYEQYF. CDR3 DNA: TGTGCCAGCAGCTTAGTAGCGGGCGTGCCCTACGAGCAGTACTTC. The full variable domain, in which reference TRBV7-2 and TRBJ2-7 provide the parts outside the CDR3, is GAGVSQSPSNKVTEKGKDVELRCDPISGHTALYWYRQSLGQGLEFLIYFQGNSAPDKSGLPSDRFSAERTGGSVSTLTIQRTQQEDSAVYLCASSLVAGVPYEQYFGPGTRLTVT.

This clonotype has just one count. V usage is TRBV5-1 and J usage is TRBJ2-3; TRBD2 agrees at 9 bases. The V gene's germline CDR1 is SGHRS and CDR2 YFSETQ. CDR3 size: 15 residues. The J segment lost 3 bases and the V segment lost 6 bases, leaving 8 bases of the junction unmatched. The CDR3 reads CASKLRAGGTDTQYF. DNA for the CDR3: TGCGCCAGCAAGTTAAGAGCGGGAGGAACAGATACGCAGTATTTT.

This clonotype has more than one count but fewer than ten. The rearrangement joins TRBV12-3 or TRBV12-4 to TRBJ1-2; unclear D gene. The germline V and J ends were trimmed by 2 bases and 8 bases, with 15 bases remaining between them. The CDR3 runs 14 residues. The chain's CDR3 is CASSLRAESWGYTF. DNA for the CDR3: TGTGCCAGCAGTTTAAGGGCGGAGTCTTGGGGCTACACCTTC.

The rearrangement links TRBV10-3 to TRBJ2-5, with 9 bases matching TRBD2. The J call may not be correct, given that the DNA end is closer to TRBJ2-1. Germline V CDR1 and CDR2: ENHRY, SYGVKD. CDR3 size: 15 residues. CDR3 sequence reads: CAISEQASGIYEQFF. The CDR3 nucleotides are TGTGCCATCAGTGAGCAGGCTAGCGGGATCTATGAGCAGTTCTTC.

This clonotype has only a few counts. This may come from a read error, since a much larger clone is one base off. The chain employs TRBV5-1 and TRBJ1-1; tentative D call: TRBD1 (6 bases). The ends were cut back, 10 bases at V and 1 base at J, with 17 bases in the middle. CDR1 is SGHRS, CDR2 YFSETQ, per germline. This CDR3 has 14 amino acids. CDR3 residues: CARTLGAGNTEAFF. CDR3 coding DNA: TGCGCCCGCACCCTGGGGGCCGGGAACACTGAAGCTTTCTTT. The full variable domain, completed using reference TRBV5-1 and TRBJ1-1, is KAGVTQTPRYLIKTRGQQVTLSCSPISGHRSVSWYQQTPGQGLQFLFEYFSETQRNKGNFPGRFSGRQFSNSRSEMNVSTLELGDSALYLCARTLGAGNTEAFFGQGTRLTVV.

The chain is built from TRBV6-6 and TRBJ1-4; D is perhaps TRBD1 (6 bases). Trimming removed 5 bases from V and 9 bases from J, with 19 bases in between. Germline V lookup: CDR1 MNHNY, CDR2 SVGAGI (reference sequence). This CDR3 region has 15 residues. CDR3 coding DNA: TGTGCCAGCAGTATCGCGAGAGGGGGGGAGAAAAAACTGTTTTTT. This sequence encodes CASSIARGGEKKLFF.

The chain couples TRBV7-3 to TRBJ2-5; a possible D gene is TRBD1 (6 bases). The CDR3 totals 15 residues. Germline CDR1 and CDR2: SGHTA and FQGTGA. The germline V and J ends were trimmed by 3 bases and 5 bases, with 16 bases remaining between them. DNA for the CDR3: TGTGCCAGCAGCTTTTCAACAGGGCGCAGGGAGACCCAGTACTTC. Its translation: CASSFSTGRRETQYF.

The chain couples TRBV12-5 to TRBJ2-1; D is ambiguous. V lost 2 bases to trimming and J lost 12 bases, with 8 bases between them. The CDR3 sequence is 11 residues long. Germline lookup yields CDR1 LGHNT and CDR2 FRNRAP. The CDR3 is CASGLNSGQFF. In nucleotides, the CDR3 is TGTGCTAGTGGTTTGAATAGTGGGCAGTTCTTC.

The chain has TRBV20-1 and TRBJ1-2; a weak D match, TRBD1 (6 bases). CDR3 length: 13 amino acids. Germline V gene lookup returns CDR1 DFQATT and CDR2 SNEGSKA (reference sequence). The V and J ends lost 4 bases and 1 base respectively, with 10 bases between them. The CDR3 is CSAKQGVNYGYTF. CDR3 DNA: TGCAGTGCTAAACAGGGCGTTAACTATGGCTACACCTTC.

This clonotype was observed a few times. The chain carries TRBV29-1 and TRBJ1-3, with D unclear. The CDR3 is made up of 15 amino acids. Germline V gives CDR1 SQVTM, CDR2 ANQGSEA. The V and J ends lost 7 bases and 2 bases respectively, with 18 bases between them. DNA of the CDR3: TGCAGCGCCGCACTGACGACGGTCACTGGAAACACCATATATTTT. Translating gives CSAALTTVTGNTIYF.

This clonotype was recorded a few times. The chain is built from TRBV2 and TRBJ2-6; TRBD1 might be the D (6 bases). Looked up from germline, CDR1 is SNHLY and CDR2 is FYNNEI. V was trimmed by 3 bases and J by 1 base, leaving 13 bases between them. CDR3 length: 17 amino acids. This chain's CDR3 is CASSERGWRSGANVLTF. The CDR3 DNA reads TGTGCCAGCAGTGAGAGGGGGTGGCGATCTGGGGCCAACGTCCTGACTTTC.

This rearrangement joins TRBV28 to TRBJ1-2, with D possibly being TRBD1 (6 bases). CDR3 length equals 15 residues. Trimming removed 2 bases at V and 7 bases at J, with 17 bases between. Germline assignment: CDR1 MDHEN and CDR2 SYDVKM. In DNA, the CDR3 is TGTGCCAGCAGTTTAAATGTAGGGGGGGCGCGTGGCTACACCTTC. This sequence encodes CASSLNVGGARGYTF.

This clonotype was observed a few times. The chain combines TRBV15 with TRBJ2-6; no reliable D call. Trimming cost V 0 bases and J 0 bases, with 9 bases left between them. CDR1 and CDR2 (germline): LNHNV, YYDKDF (reference sequence). This CDR3 spans 17 amino acids. The CDR3 region is CATSREGPSSGANVLTF. In DNA form, the CDR3 reads TGTGCCACCAGCAGAGAAGGGCCCAGCTCTGGGGCCAACGTCCTGACTTTC.

This clonotype was seen only a few times. The rearrangement joins TRBV10-3 to TRBJ1-1; TRBD1 is a possible D gene (5 bases). Germline loops: CDR1 ENHRY, CDR2 SYGVKD. The CDR3 loop spans 14 amino acids. V was shortened by 2 bases and J by 2 bases, with 9 bases between the two germline ends. CDR3 sequence: CAISEGAGNTEAFF. In DNA, the CDR3 is TGTGCCATCAGTGAGGGGGCCGGTAACACTGAAGCTTTCTTT.